This is a list of T cell receptor beta chains from one sample in a study of blood T cell repertoires in COVID-19. The assay was immunoSEQ multiplex PCR, and TCRdb's table has in-frame clones only and misses some. The sample lists 130,000 to 150,000 clones; roughly four fifths were seen once. The sequencing input was peripheral blood. All receptors come from a woman of 80 years or more in a cohort sampled during active or convalescent COVID-19. CDR3s include the opening cysteine and the closing phenylalanine or tryptophan. A D gene is named only where the DNA matches it firmly. Not all rows give a size; the values are once, few, many and, for expanded clones, a class.

j_gene,v_gene,abundance,d_gene,CDR3nt,CDR3aa
TRBJ1-1,TRBV6-5,few,TRBD1,TGTGCCAGCAGTTCTGCGACAGGGGTTCTCACTGAAGCTTTCTTT,CASSSATGVLTEAFF
TRBJ1-1,TRBV7-2,.,TRBD1,TGTGCCAGCAGCTGGGAGAGACAGGGGGCGGGTGAAGCTTTCTTT,CASSWERQGAGEAFF
TRBJ2-4,TRBV3-1/TRBV3-2,.,.,TGTGCCAGCAGCCAACAAGGACAGTTAGCCAAAAACATTCAGTACTTC,CASSQQGQLAKNIQYF
TRBJ1-2,TRBV7-8,.,.,TGTGCCAGCAGCCCGGGGGAAAACTATGGCTACACCTTC,CASSPGENYGYTF
TRBJ1-1,TRBV5-1,.,.,TGCGCCAGCAGCTTGGTTCCAGGGAACACTGAAGCTTTCTTT,CASSLVPGNTEAFF
TRBJ1-1,TRBV6-2/TRBV6-3,few,TRBD1,TGTGCCAGCAGTACTACAGGGGGCATAGGGGGACACACTGAAGCTTTCTTT,CASSTTGGIGGHTEAFF
TRBJ1-2,TRBV6-1,.,.,TGTGCCAGCAGTGACAGGGGAAAGGACTATGGCTACACCTTC,CASSDRGKDYGYTF
TRBJ2-1,TRBV18,.,TRBD2,TGTGCCAGCTCACCTTTCACTAGCGGGGCTAACAATGAGCAGTTCTTC,CASSPFTSGANNEQFF
TRBJ2-3,TRBV18,.,.,TGTGCCAGCTCAGAGGGAATCACAGATACGCAGTATTTT,CASSEGITDTQYF
TRBJ2-3,TRBV15,.,TRBD1,TGTGCCACCAGCAGTCAAGTGACAGGGTATGATACGCAGTATTTT,CATSSQVTGYDTQYF
TRBJ2-3,TRBV10-3,.,.,TGTGCCATCAGTACGAGCGGGCGTAGCACAGATACGCAGTATTTT,CAISTSGRSTDTQYF
TRBJ2-3,TRBV27,.,.,TGTGCCAGCACCCTTAGGGGAGGAGATACGCAGTATTTT,CASTLRGGDTQYF
TRBJ1-6,TRBV27,.,TRBD1,TGTGCCAGCAGTTGGGACAGGGAGGGTTCACCCCTCCACTTT,CASSWDREGSPLHF
TRBJ1-2,TRBV5-5,.,.,TGTGCCAGCAGCTTGGCGGCGATTCGGGGTGCCAGCTATGGCTACACCTTC,CASSLAAIRGASYGYTF